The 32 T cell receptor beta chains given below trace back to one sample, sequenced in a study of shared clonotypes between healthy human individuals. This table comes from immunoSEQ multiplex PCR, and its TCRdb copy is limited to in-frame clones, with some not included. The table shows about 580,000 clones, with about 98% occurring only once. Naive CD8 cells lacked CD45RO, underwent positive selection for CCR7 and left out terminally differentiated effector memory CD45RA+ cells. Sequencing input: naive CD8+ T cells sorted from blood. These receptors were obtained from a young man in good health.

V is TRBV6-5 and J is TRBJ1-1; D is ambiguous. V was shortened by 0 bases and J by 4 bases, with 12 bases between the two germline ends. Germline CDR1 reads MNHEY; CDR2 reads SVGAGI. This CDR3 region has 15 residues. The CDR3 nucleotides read TGTGCCAGCAGTTACTCTTTGGGATCTGGCACTGAAGCTTTCTTT. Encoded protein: CASSYSLGSGTEAFF.

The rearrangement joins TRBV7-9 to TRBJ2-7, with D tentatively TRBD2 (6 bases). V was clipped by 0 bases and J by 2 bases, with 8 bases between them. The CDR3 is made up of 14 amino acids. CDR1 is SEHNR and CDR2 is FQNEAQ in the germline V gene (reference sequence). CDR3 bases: TGTGCCAGCAGCTTAGCTGGGAGGCCCTACGAGCAGTACTTC. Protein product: CASSLAGRPYEQYF.

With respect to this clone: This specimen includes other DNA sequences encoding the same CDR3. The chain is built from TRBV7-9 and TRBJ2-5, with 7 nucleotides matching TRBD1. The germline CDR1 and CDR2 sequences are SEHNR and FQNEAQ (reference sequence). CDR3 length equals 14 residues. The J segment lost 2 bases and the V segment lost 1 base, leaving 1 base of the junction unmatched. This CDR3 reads CASSLEGQQETQYF. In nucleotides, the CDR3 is TGTGCCAGCAGCTTAGAGGGACAGCAAGAGACCCAGTACTTC.

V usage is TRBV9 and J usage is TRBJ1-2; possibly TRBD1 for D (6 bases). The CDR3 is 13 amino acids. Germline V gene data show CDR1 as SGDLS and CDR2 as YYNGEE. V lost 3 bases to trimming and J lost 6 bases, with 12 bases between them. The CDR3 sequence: CASSEGGVNGYTF. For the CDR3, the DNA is TGTGCCAGCAGCGAAGGGGGGGTCAATGGCTACACCTTC.

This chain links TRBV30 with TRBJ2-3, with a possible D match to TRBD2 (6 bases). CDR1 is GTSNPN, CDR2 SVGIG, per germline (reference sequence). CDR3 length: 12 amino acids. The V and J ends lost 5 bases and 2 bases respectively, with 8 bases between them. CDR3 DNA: TGTGCCTGGGGGGGGACCACAGATACGCAGTATTTT. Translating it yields CAWGGTTDTQYF.

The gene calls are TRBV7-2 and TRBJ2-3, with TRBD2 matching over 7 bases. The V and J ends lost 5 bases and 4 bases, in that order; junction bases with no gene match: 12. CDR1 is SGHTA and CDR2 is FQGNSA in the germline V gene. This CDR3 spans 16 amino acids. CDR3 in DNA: TGTGCCAGCAGCCTACCCCCACAAGCGGGATCAGATACGCAGTATTTT. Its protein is CASSLPPQAGSDTQYF.

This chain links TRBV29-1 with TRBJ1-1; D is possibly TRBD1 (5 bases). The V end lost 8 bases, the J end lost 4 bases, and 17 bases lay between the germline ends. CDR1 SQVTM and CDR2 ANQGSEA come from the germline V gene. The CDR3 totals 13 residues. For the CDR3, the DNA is TGCAGCATATTTCAGACAGTTCGCACTGAAGCTTTCTTT. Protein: CSIFQTVRTEAFF.

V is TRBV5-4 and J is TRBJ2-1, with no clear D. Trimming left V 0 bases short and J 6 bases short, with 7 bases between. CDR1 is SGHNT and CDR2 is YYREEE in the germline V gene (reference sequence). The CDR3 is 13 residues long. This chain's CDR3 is CASSLGHTNEQFF. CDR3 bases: TGTGCCAGCAGCTTGGGACATACCAATGAGCAGTTCTTC.

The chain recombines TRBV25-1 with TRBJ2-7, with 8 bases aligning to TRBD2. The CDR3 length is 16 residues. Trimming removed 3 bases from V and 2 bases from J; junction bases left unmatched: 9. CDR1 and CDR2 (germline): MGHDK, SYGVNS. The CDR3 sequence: CASSDLLAVEAYEQYF. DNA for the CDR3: TGTGCCAGCAGTGATCTACTAGCGGTCGAAGCCTACGAGCAGTACTTC.

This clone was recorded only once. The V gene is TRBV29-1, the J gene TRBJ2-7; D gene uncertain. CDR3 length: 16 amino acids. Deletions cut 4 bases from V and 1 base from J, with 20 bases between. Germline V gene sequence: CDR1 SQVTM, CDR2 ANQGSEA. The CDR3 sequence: CSVVFPPVGGSYEQYF. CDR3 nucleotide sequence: TGCAGCGTTGTTTTCCCCCCGGTCGGCGGATCCTACGAGCAGTACTTC.

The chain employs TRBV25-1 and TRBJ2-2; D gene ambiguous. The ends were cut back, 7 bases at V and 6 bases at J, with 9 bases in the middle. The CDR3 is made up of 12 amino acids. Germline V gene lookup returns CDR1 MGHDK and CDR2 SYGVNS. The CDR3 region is CASMLTPGELFF. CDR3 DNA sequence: TGTGCCAGCATGTTGACCCCCGGGGAGCTGTTTTTT.

The CDR3 sequence: CASSQGSRDYYEQYF. CDR3 DNA sequence: TGCGCCAGCAGCCAAGGGTCCAGGGATTACTACGAGCAGTACTTC. This chain joins TRBV4-1 and TRBJ2-7; a possible D gene is TRBD1 (5 bases). The germline gives CDR1 MGHRA, CDR2 YSYEKL. The V gene lost 1 base and the J gene lost 3 bases, with 13 bases spanning the gap. This CDR3 spans 15 amino acids.

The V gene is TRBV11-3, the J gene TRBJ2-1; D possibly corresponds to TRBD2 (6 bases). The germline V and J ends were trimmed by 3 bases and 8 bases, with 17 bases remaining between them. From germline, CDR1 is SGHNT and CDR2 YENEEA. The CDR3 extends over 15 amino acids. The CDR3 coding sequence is TGTGCCAGCAGCTTCCGTAGCGGCCTTATCGATGAGCAGTTCTTC. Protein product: CASSFRSGLIDEQFF.

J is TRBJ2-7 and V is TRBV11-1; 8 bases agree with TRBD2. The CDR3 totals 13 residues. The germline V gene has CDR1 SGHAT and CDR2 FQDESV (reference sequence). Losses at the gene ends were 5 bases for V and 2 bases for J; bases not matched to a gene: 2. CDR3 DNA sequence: TGTGCCAGCAGCCCGGGGGGGGCCTACGAGCAGTACTTC. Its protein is CASSPGGAYEQYF.

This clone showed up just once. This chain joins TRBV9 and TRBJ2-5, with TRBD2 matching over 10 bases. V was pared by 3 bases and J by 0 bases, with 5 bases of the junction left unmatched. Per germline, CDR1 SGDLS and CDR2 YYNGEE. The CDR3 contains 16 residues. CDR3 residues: CASSAGLADYQETQYF. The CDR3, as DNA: TGTGCCAGCAGCGCTGGACTAGCGGACTACCAAGAGACCCAGTACTTC.

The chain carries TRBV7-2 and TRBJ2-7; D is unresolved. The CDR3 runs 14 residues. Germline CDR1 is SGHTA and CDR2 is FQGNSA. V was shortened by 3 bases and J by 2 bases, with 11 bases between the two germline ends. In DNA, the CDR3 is TGTGCCAGCAGCTTCGCGGATGGAACCTACGAGCAGTACTTC. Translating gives CASSFADGTYEQYF.

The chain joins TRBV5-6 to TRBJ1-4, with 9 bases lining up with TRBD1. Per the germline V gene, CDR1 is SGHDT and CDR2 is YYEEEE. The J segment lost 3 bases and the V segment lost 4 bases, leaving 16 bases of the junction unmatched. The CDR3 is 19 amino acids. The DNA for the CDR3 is TGTGCCAGCAGCGAGTCCGGGACAGGGATCCGGCAGCCTAATGAAAAACTGTTTTTT. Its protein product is CASSESGTGIRQPNEKLFF.

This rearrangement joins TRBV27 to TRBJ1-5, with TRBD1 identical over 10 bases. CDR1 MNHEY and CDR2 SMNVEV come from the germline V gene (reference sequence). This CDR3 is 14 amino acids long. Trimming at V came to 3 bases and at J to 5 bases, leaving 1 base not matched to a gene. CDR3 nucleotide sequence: TGTGCCAGCAGTTTGGGGACAGGGGATCAGCCCCAGCATTTT. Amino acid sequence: CASSLGTGDQPQHF.

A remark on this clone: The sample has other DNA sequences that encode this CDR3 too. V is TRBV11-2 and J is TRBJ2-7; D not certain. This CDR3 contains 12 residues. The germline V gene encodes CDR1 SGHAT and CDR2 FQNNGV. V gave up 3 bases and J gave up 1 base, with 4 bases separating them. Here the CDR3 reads CASSFGSYEQYF. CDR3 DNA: TGTGCCAGCAGCTTCGGGTCCTACGAGCAGTACTTC.

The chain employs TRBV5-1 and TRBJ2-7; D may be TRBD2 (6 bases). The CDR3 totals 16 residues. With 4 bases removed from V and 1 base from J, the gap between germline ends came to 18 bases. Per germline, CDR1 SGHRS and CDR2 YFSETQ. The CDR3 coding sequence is TGCGCCAGCAGCGCCGGAGGGGTGATGCTTTCCTACGAGCAGTACTTC. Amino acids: CASSAGGVMLSYEQYF.

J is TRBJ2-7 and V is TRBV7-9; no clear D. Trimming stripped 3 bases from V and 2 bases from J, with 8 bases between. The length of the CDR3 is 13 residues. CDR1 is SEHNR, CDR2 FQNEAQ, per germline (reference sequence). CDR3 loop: CASSFWPTYEQYF. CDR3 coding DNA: TGTGCCAGCAGCTTCTGGCCTACCTACGAGCAGTACTTC.

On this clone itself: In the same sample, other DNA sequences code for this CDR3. DNA of the CDR3: TGTGCCAGCAGCTTAGGGCAGGGACCAGATACGCAGTATTTT. Translation gives CASSLGQGPDTQYF. This chain links TRBV7-9 with TRBJ2-3; D tentatively reads TRBD1 or TRBD2 (5 bases each). Between the trimmed V and J ends, which lost 1 base and 4 bases, there was a span of 9 bases. The CDR3 is 14 residues long. CDR1 is SEHNR and CDR2 is FQNEAQ in the germline V gene (reference sequence).

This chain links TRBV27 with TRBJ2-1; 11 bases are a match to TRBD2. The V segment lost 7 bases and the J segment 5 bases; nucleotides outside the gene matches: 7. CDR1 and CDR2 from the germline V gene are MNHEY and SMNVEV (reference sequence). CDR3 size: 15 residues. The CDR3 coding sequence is TGTGCCAGCACCAAGGGGACTAGCGGAAACAATGAGCAGTTCTTC. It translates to CASTKGTSGNNEQFF.

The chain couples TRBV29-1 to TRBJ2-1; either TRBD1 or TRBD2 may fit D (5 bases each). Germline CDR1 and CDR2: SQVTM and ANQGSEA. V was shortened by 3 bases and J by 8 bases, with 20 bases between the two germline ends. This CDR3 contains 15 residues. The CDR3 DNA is TGCAGCGTTGAGCAGGGTGGGAGTTACTCCGATGAGCAGTTCTTC. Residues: CSVEQGGSYSDEQFF.

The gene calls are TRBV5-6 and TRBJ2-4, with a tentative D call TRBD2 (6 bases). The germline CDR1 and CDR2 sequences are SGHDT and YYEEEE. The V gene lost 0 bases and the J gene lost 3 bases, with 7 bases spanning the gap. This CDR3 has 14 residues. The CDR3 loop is CASSLAAGKNIQYF. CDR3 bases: TGTGCCAGCAGCTTGGCAGCGGGCAAAAACATTCAGTACTTC.

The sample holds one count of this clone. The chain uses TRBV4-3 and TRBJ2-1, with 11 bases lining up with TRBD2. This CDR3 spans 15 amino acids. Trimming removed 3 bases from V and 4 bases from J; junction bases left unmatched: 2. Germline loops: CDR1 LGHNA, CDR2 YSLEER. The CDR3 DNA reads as TGCGCCAGCAGCCACGGACTAGCGGGTTACAATGAGCAGTTCTTC. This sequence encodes CASSHGLAGYNEQFF.

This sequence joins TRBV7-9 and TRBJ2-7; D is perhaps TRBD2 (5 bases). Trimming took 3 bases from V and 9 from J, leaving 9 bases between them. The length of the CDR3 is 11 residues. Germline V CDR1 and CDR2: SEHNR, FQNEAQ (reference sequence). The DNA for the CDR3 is TGTGCCAGCAGCTTTGAGGGCGGGCAGTACTTC. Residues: CASSFEGGQYF.

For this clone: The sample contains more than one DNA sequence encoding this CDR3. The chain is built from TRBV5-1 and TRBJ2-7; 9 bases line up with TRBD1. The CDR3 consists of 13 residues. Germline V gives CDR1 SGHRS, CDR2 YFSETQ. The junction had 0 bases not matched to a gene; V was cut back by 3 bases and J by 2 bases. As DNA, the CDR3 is TGCGCCAGCAGCTGGACAGGGGCCTACGAGCAGTACTTC. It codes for CASSWTGAYEQYF.

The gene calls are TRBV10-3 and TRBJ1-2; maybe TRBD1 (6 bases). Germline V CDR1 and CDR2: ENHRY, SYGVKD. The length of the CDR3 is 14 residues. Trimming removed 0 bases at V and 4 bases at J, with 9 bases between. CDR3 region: CAISESGGPYGYTF. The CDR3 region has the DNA TGTGCCATCAGTGAGTCAGGGGGTCCCTATGGCTACACCTTC.

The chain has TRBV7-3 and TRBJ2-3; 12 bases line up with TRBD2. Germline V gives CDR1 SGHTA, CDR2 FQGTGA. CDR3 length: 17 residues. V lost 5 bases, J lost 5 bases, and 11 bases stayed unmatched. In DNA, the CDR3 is TGTGCCAGCAGCCGTGCGACTAGCGGGAGAGGGGGAGATACGCAGTATTTT. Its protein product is CASSRATSGRGGDTQYF. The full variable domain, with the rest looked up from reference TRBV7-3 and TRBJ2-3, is GAGVSQTPSNKVTEKGKYVELRCDPISGHTALYWYRQSLGQGPEFLIYFQGTGAADDSGLPNDRFFAVRPEGSVSTLKIQRTERGDSAVYLCASSRATSGRGGDTQYFGPGTRLTVL.

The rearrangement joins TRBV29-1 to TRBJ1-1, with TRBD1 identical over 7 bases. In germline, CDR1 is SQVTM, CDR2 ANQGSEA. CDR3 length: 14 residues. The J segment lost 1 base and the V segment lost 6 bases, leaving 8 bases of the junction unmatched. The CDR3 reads CSVPVRDRNTEAFF. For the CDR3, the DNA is TGCAGCGTGCCTGTCAGGGACAGGAACACTGAAGCTTTCTTT.

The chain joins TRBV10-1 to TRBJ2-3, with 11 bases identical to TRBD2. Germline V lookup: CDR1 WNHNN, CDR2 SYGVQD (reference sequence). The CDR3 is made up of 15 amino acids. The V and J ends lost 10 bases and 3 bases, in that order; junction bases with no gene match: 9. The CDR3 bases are TGCGCCATTCATACCGGGACTAGCGGTACAGATACGCAGTATTTT. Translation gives CAIHTGTSGTDTQYF.